This T cell receptor beta chain was sequenced in a study of blood T cell repertoires in COVID-19. Study as a whole: The United States, Italy and Spain supplied acute and convalescent COVID-19 samples.

TCRdb keeps only in-frame clones here, not all; method: immunoSEQ multiplex PCR. The sample holds about 160,000 clones, over 65% seen once. The cohort comprised adults aged about 18 to 89 years residing in about two dozen US areas. Participants were placed into cohorts based on the clinical history they reported. Recovered Cohort 3 donors showed two negative PCRs, clearance, or symptom resolution. This TCR was recovered from a woman aged 45-60 years who had recovered from COVID-19. Sequencing was done on a sample of PBMCs or T cells enriched from blood (not recorded which).

The CDR3: CASSQAFTDSGNTIYF. The CDR3 region has the DNA TGCGCCAGCAGCCAAGCCTTTACAGATTCTGGAAACACCATATATTTT. The chain joins TRBV4-3 to TRBJ1-3; D gene uncertain. V was clipped by 1 base and J by 1 base, with 11 bases between them. Germline CDR1 is LGHNA and CDR2 is YSLEER. The CDR3 totals 16 residues.